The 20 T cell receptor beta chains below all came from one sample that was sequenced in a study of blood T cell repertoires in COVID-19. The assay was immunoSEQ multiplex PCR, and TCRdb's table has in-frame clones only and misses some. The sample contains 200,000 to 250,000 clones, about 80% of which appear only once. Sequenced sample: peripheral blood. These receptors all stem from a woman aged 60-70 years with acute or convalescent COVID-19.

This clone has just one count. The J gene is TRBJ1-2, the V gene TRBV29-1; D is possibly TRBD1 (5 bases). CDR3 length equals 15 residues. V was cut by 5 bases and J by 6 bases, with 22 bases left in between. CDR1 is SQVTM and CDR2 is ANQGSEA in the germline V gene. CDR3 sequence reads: CSVRGSASWGDGYTF. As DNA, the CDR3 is TGCAGCGTTCGAGGCTCGGCCAGCTGGGGCGATGGCTACACCTTC. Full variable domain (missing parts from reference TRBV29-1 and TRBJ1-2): SAVISQKPSRDICQRGTSLTIQCQVDSQVTMMFWYRQQPGQSLTLIATANQGSEATYESGFVIDKFPISRPNLTFSTLTVSNMSPEDSSIYLCSVRGSASWGDGYTFGSGTRLTVV.

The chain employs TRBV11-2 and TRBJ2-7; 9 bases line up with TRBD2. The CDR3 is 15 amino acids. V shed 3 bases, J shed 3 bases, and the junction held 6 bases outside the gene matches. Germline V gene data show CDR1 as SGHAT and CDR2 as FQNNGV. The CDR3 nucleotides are TGTGCCAGCAGCTTTGGTGGGACTAGCTTCTACGAGCAGTACTTC. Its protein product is CASSFGGTSFYEQYF.

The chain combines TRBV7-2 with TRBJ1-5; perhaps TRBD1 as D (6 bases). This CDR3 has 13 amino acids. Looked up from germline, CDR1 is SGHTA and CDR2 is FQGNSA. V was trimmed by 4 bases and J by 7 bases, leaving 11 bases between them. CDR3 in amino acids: CASSSDRQQPQHF. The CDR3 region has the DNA TGTGCCAGCAGCTCCGACAGGCAACAGCCCCAGCATTTT.

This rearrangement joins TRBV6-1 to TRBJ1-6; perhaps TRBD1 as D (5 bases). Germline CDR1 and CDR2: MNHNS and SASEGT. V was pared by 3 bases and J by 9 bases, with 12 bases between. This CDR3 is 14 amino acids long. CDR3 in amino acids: CASSDRDSSSPLHF. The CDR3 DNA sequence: TGTGCCAGCAGTGACCGGGACTCGAGTTCACCCCTCCACTTT.

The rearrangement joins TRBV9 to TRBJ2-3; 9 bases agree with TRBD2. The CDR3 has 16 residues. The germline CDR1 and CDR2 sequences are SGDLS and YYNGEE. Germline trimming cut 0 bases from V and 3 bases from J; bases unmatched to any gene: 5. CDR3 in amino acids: CASSVGASGVTDTQYF. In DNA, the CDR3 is TGTGCCAGCAGCGTAGGGGCTAGCGGGGTAACAGATACGCAGTATTTT.

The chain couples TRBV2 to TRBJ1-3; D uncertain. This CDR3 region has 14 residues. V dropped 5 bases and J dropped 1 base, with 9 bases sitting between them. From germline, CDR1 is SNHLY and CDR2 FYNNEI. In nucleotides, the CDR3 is TGTGCCAGCAGTCCAAGGACTTCTGGAAACACCATATATTTT. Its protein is CASSPRTSGNTIYF.

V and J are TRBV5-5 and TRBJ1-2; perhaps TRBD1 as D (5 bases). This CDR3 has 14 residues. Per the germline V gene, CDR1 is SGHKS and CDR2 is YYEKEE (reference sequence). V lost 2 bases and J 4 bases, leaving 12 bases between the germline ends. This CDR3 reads CASSFSQGGYGYTF. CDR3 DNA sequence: TGTGCCAGCAGCTTCTCCCAGGGCGGCTATGGCTACACCTTC. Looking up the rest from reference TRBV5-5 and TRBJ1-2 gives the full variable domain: DAGVTQSPTHLIKTRGQQVTLRCSPISGHKSVSWYQQVLGQGPQFIFQYYEKEERGRGNFPDRFSARQFPNYSSELNVNALLLGDSALYLCASSFSQGGYGYTFGSGTRLTVV.

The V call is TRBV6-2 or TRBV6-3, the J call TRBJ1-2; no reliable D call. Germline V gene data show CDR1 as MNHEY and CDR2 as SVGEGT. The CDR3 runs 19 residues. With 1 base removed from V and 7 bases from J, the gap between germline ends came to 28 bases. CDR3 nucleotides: TGTGCCAGCAGTTACTATGAAACCCCTCGAATAGGACGGAGGGTTGGCTACACCTTC. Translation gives CASSYYETPRIGRRVGYTF.

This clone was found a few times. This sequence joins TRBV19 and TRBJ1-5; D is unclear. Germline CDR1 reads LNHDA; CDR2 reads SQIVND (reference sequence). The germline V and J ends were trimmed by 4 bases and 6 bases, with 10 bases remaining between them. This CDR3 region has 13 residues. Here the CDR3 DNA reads TGTGCCAGTAGTAACCAACGGGGTCAGCCCCAGCATTTT. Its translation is CASSNQRGQPQHF. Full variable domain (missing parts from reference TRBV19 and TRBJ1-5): DGGITQSPKYLFRKEGQNVTLSCEQNLNHDAMYWYRQDPGQGLRLIYYSQIVNDFQKGDIAEGYSVSREKKESFPLTVTSAQKNPTAFYLCASSNQRGQPQHFGDGTRLSIL.

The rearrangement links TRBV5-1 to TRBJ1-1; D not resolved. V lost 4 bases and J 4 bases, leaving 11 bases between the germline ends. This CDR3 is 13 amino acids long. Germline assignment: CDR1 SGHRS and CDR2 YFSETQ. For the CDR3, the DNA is TGCGCCAGCAGCAATGAGGCATTCACTGAAGCTTTCTTT. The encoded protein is CASSNEAFTEAFF.

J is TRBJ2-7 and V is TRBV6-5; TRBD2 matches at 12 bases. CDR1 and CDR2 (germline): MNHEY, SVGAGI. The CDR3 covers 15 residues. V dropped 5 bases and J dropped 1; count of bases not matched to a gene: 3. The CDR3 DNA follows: TGTGCCAGCAGTCTCACTAGCGGGGGGTCCTACGAGCAGTACTTC. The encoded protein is CASSLTSGGSYEQYF.

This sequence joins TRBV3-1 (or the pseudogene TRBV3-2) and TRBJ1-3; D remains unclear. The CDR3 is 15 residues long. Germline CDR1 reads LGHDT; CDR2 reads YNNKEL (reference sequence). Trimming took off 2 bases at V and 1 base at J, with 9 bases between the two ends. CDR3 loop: CASSQNGDSGNTIYF. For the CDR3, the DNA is TGTGCCAGCAGCCAAAACGGGGATTCTGGAAACACCATATATTTT.

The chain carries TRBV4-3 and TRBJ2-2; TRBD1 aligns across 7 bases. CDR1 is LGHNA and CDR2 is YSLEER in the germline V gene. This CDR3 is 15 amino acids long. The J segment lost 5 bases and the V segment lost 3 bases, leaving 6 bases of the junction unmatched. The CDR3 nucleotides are TGCGCCAGCAGCCAGCCCGGGACAGCTACCGGGGAGCTGTTTTTT. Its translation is CASSQPGTATGELFF.

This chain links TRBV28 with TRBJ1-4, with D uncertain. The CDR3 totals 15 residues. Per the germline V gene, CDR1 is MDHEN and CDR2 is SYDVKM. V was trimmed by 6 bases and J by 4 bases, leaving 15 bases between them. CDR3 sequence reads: CASSPGSNLNEKLFF. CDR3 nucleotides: TGTGCCAGCAGCCCCGGGTCCAACCTTAATGAAAAACTGTTTTTT.

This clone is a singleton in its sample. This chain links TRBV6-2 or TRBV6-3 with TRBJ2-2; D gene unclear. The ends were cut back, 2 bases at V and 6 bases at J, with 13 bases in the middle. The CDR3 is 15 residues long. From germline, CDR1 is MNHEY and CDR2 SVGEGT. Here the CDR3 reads CASSYATASPGELFF. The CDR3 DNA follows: TGTGCCAGCAGTTACGCGACTGCCAGTCCCGGGGAGCTGTTTTTT.

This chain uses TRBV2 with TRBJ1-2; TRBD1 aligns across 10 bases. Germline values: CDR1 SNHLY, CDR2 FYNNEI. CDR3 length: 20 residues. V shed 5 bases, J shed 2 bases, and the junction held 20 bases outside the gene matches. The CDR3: CASSFVAFPGQGQSNYGYTF. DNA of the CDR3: TGTGCCAGCAGTTTCGTAGCCTTCCCGGGACAGGGGCAATCGAACTATGGCTACACCTTC.

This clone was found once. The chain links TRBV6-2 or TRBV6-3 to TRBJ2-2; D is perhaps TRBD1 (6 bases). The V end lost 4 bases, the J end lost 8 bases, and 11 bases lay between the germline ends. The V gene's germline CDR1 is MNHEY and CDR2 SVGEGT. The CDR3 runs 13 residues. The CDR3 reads CASSWTVRGELFF. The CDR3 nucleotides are TGTGCCAGCAGTTGGACAGTTAGAGGGGAGCTGTTTTTT.

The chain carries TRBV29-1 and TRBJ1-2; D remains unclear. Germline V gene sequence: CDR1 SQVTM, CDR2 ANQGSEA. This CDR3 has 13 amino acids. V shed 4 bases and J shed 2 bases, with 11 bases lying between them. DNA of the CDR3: TGCAGCGTTGTAGTGGGCAGGAACTATGGCTACACCTTC. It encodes CSVVVGRNYGYTF.

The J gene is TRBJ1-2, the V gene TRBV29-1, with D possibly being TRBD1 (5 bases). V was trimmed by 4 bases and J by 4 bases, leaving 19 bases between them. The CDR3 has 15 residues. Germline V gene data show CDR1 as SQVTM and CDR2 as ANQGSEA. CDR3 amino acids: CSVASRGDFSYGYTF. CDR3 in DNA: TGCAGCGTTGCGTCTCGGGGGGACTTCTCCTATGGCTACACCTTC.

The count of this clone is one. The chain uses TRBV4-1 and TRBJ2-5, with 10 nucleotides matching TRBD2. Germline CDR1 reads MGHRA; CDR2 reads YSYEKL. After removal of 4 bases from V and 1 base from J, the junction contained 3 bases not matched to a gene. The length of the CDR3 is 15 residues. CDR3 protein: CASSPSSGGQETQYF. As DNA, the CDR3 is TGCGCCAGCAGCCCGTCTAGCGGGGGCCAAGAGACCCAGTACTTC.